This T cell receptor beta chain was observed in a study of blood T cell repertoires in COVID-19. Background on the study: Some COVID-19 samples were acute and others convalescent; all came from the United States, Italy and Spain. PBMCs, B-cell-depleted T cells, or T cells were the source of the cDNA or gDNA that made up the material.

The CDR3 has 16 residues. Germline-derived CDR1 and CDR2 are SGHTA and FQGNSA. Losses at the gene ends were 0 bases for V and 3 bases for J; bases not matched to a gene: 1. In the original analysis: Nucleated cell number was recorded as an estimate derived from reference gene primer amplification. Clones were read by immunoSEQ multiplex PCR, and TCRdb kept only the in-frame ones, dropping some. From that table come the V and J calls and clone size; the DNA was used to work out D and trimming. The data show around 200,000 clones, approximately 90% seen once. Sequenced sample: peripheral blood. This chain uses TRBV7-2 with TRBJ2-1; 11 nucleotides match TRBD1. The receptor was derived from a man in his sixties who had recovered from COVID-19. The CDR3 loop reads CASSLAGTGGYNEQFF. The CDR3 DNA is TGTGCCAGCAGCTTAGCCGGGACAGGGGGCTACAATGAGCAGTTCTTC.